The 23 T cell receptor beta chains given below trace back to one sample, sequenced in a study of T cell responses to AZD1222 COVID-19 vaccine. Assay: immunoSEQ multiplex PCR; the TCRdb copy retains only in-frame clones and omits some. The sample holds about 95,000 clones, roughly nine tenths seen once. Material: peripheral blood, obtained on day 0 of AZD1222 vaccination. The receptors were gathered from an adult in good health.

V is TRBV7-9 and J is TRBJ2-5; 8 nucleotides line up with TRBD1. Per the germline V gene, CDR1 is SEHNR and CDR2 is FQNEAQ (reference sequence). This CDR3 has 14 residues. V dropped 6 bases and J dropped 5; count of bases not matched to a gene: 8. CDR3 coding DNA: TGTGCCAGCAGGAGTCAGGGGGCGAGCGAGACCCAGTACTTC. Translated: CASRSQGASETQYF. Together with reference TRBV7-9 and TRBJ2-5, the CDR3 gives the full variable domain: DTGVSQNPRHKITKRGQNVTFRCDPISEHNRLYWYRQTLGQGPEFLTYFQNEAQLEKSRLLSDRFSAERPKGSFSTLEIQRTEQGDSAMYLCASRSQGASETQYFGPGTRLLVL.

This chain links TRBV21-1 with TRBJ1-5. TRBV21-1 is recorded as a pseudogene. The CDR3 contains 9 residues. The CDR3 coding sequence is TGTGCCAGCGATCAGCCCCAGCATTTT. This sequence encodes CASDQPQHF.

This rearrangement joins TRBV2 to TRBJ2-4; D remains ambiguous. There are 15 residues in the CDR3. V lost 4 bases, J lost 0 bases, and 10 bases lay in between. Germline V gene sequence: CDR1 SNHLY, CDR2 FYNNEI. The CDR3 DNA is TGTGCCAGCAGTGCGGTAGTCTTAGCCAAAAACATTCAGTACTTC. It specifies CASSAVVLAKNIQYF.

This clone came up once. The gene calls are TRBV7-2 and TRBJ1-2; no clear D. The germline gives CDR1 SGHTA, CDR2 FQGNSA. Trimming cost V 9 bases and J 0 bases, with 17 bases left between them. The CDR3 is 15 residues long. The CDR3 here is CARLNSGTANYGYTF. For the CDR3, the DNA is TGTGCCAGGCTTAACTCGGGTACAGCTAACTATGGCTACACCTTC.

The chain employs TRBV4-1 and TRBJ2-1; D is possibly TRBD1 (5 bases). The germline V gene has CDR1 MGHRA and CDR2 YSYEKL. V dropped 4 bases and J dropped 7 bases, with 23 bases sitting between them. The CDR3 has 17 amino acids. The CDR3 DNA sequence: TGCGCCAGCAGCCTCCTCCCCAGGGCAGGGTTCGATAATGAGCAGTTCTTC. This encodes CASSLLPRAGFDNEQFF.

V gene TRBV6-5 combines with J gene TRBJ2-1, with D unresolved. This CDR3 has 12 amino acids. The germline CDR1 and CDR2 sequences are MNHEY and SVGAGI. V was shortened by 2 bases and J by 5 bases, with 4 bases between the two germline ends. The CDR3 here is CASSYDDNEQFF. Here the CDR3 DNA reads TGTGCCAGCAGTTACGATGACAATGAGCAGTTCTTC.

The chain uses TRBV5-5 and TRBJ1-5; TRBD1 matches 7 bases. Per germline, CDR1 SGHKS and CDR2 YYEKEE (reference sequence). This CDR3 contains 16 residues. J gave up 4 bases and V 4 bases, and 11 bases lay outside the gene matches. The CDR3 DNA is TGTGCCAGCAGCGATGGGTCGGGACAGCTAAATCAGCCCCAGCATTTT. As protein: CASSDGSGQLNQPQHF.

This clone appeared a single time. The chain has TRBV5-1 and TRBJ1-1, with no clear D. Germline CDR1 and CDR2: SGHRS and YFSETQ. The V end was cut by 4 bases, the J end by 1 base, with 8 bases between. This CDR3 contains 13 residues. CDR3 nucleotides: TGCGCCAGCAGCCAGACAAGGAACACTGAAGCTTTCTTT. Encoded protein: CASSQTRNTEAFF.

This sequence joins TRBV5-4 and TRBJ2-7; no definite D call. V was cut by 0 bases and J by 7 bases, with 17 bases left in between. Germline V gene sequence: CDR1 SGHNT, CDR2 YYREEE (reference sequence). CDR3 length: 15 amino acids. The CDR3 loop reads CASSLARGGVREQYF. The CDR3 DNA sequence: TGTGCCAGCAGCTTGGCCCGCGGTGGGGTACGAGAGCAGTACTTC.

V and J are TRBV12-3 or TRBV12-4 and TRBJ2-2, with D unresolved. The CDR3 contains 12 residues. Deletions cut 11 bases from V and 3 bases from J, with 10 bases between. CDR3 in DNA: TGTGCCCTCCGTGGTGACACCGGGGAGCTGTTTTTT. This translates into CALRGDTGELFF.

The chain couples TRBV19 to TRBJ1-2, with D maybe TRBD1 (5 bases). This CDR3 spans 14 amino acids. Germline CDR1 is LNHDA and CDR2 is SQIVND (reference sequence). V gave up 3 bases and J gave up 8 bases, with 16 bases separating them. The CDR3 coding sequence is TGTGCCAGTAGTATCAACCAAGGGGTTGGGGGCTACACCTTC. It specifies CASSINQGVGGYTF.

V and J are TRBV3-1 (or the pseudogene TRBV3-2) and TRBJ2-5; TRBD2 agrees at 16 bases. The germline CDR1 and CDR2 sequences are LGHDT and YNNKEL (reference sequence). The junction had 8 bases not matched to a gene; V was cut back by 3 bases and J by 4 bases. The CDR3 spans 18 residues. The CDR3 protein is CASSHLGTSGGARETQYF. CDR3 DNA sequence: TGTGCCAGCAGCCATCTCGGGACTAGCGGGGGGGCCAGAGAGACCCAGTACTTC.

In this sample, this clone turned up once. V usage is TRBV3-1 (or the pseudogene TRBV3-2) and J usage is TRBJ2-1; 7 bases line up with TRBD2. V gave up 0 bases and J gave up 4 bases; unmatched junction bases: 3. CDR3 length: 15 amino acids. Per the germline V gene, CDR1 is LGHDT and CDR2 is YNNKEL (reference sequence). CDR3 residues: CASSQETGRYNEQFF. CDR3 bases: TGTGCCAGCAGCCAAGAGACCGGGAGGTACAATGAGCAGTTCTTC.

The chain has TRBV7-9 and TRBJ1-1; D may be TRBD1 (5 bases). Germline CDR1 and CDR2: SEHNR and FQNEAQ (reference sequence). Trimming removed 3 bases at V and 4 bases at J, with 18 bases between. This CDR3 region has 16 residues. The CDR3, as DNA: TGTGCCAGCAGCTTGATTGGGGGGGTGAGGCCCACTGAAGCTTTCTTT. Translating gives CASSLIGGVRPTEAFF. Full variable domain (outside the CDR3, taken from reference TRBV7-9 and TRBJ1-1): DTGVSQNPRHKITKRGQNVTFRCDPISEHNRLYWYRQTLGQGPEFLTYFQNEAQLEKSRLLSDRFSAERPKGSFSTLEIQRTEQGDSAMYLCASSLIGGVRPTEAFFGQGTRLTVV.

This chain connects TRBV6-1 to TRBJ2-7; D may be TRBD1 or TRBD2 (6 bases each). V was cut by 0 bases and J by 5 bases, with 8 bases left in between. The CDR3 has 13 amino acids. CDR1 is MNHNS and CDR2 is SASEGT in the germline V gene. The CDR3: CASSEAGGDEQYF. CDR3 nucleotide sequence: TGTGCCAGCAGTGAAGCGGGGGGCGACGAGCAGTACTTC.

This clone came up once. The J gene is TRBJ2-1, the V gene TRBV10-1; D is unresolved. The CDR3 consists of 11 residues. Germline CDR1 WNHNN, CDR2 SYGVQD (reference sequence). Between the trimmed V and J ends, which lost 11 bases and 9 bases, there was a span of 14 bases. The CDR3 reads CAQPRTGEQFF. CDR3 DNA sequence: TGCGCCCAACCCAGAACTGGTGAGCAGTTCTTC.

This chain links TRBV19 with TRBJ1-1, with D perhaps TRBD1 (6 bases). Trimming took off 5 bases at V and 4 bases at J, with 17 bases between the two ends. Germline V lookup: CDR1 LNHDA, CDR2 SQIVND (reference sequence). The CDR3 spans 15 residues. The CDR3 region is CASSPDPGAATEAFF. CDR3 DNA sequence: TGTGCCAGTAGTCCGGATCCAGGGGCCGCCACTGAAGCTTTCTTT.

This clone was found once. The V and J genes are TRBV18 and TRBJ1-5; 9 nucleotides line up with TRBD1. V was pared by 3 bases and J by 14 bases, with 8 bases of the junction left unmatched. Germline lookup yields CDR1 KGHSH and CDR2 LQKENI. CDR3 length equals 13 residues. The CDR3 DNA reads TGTGCCAGCTCACCTTCACAGGGGGCCCAGGAGCATTTT. This gives the protein CASSPSQGAQEHF.

This clone was recorded a few times. The chain joins TRBV30 to TRBJ1-6; D call uncertain. Trimming removed 1 base at V and 10 bases at J, with 14 bases between. Per germline, CDR1 GTSNPN and CDR2 SVGIG (reference sequence). This CDR3 is 14 amino acids long. CDR3 coding DNA: TGTGCCTGGAGTGGTATCGGGGAGGGCTCACCCCTCCACTTT. Its protein product is CAWSGIGEGSPLHF.

The V call is TRBV3-1 (or the pseudogene TRBV3-2), the J call TRBJ1-4; TRBD1 agrees at 7 bases. The CDR3 runs to 15 residues. V gave up 2 bases and J gave up 7 bases; unmatched junction bases: 7. Germline assignment: CDR1 LGHDT and CDR2 YNNKEL (reference sequence). DNA for the CDR3: TGTGCCAGCAGCCAATCGACAGGGTGGGGTGAAAAACTGTTTTTT. Its translation: CASSQSTGWGEKLFF.

This clone occurred a few times. This chain uses TRBV2 with TRBJ2-7; 12 bases align to TRBD2. Germline loops: CDR1 SNHLY, CDR2 FYNNEI. V lost 8 bases, J lost 5 bases, and 19 bases stayed unmatched. This CDR3 spans 18 amino acids. CDR3 protein: CASAYGGFLTSGGDEQYF. CDR3 in DNA: TGTGCCAGCGCCTACGGGGGATTCCTGACTAGCGGGGGTGACGAGCAGTACTTC.

This chain uses TRBV21-1 with TRBJ2-5; the table's TRBD2 call for D was not verified on the DNA. TRBV21-1 is reported as a pseudogene. This CDR3 region has 12 residues. CDR3 sequence: CASSKWRETQYF. As DNA, the CDR3 is TGTGCCAGCAGCAAGTGGAGGGAGACCCAGTACTTC.

The rearrangement uses TRBV19 and TRBJ2-4, with a weak D call TRBD2 (7 bases). The CDR3 contains 16 residues. V dropped 6 bases and J dropped 7 bases, with 22 bases sitting between them. Germline V gene sequence: CDR1 LNHDA, CDR2 SQIVND (reference sequence). DNA of the CDR3: TGTGCCAGTAGCCCCCCGGCGGTACAGGGAGGGAACATTCAGTACTTC. Its protein product is CASSPPAVQGGNIQYF.